Included here is one T cell receptor beta chain sequence, with context. Antigen unknown. Germline lookup yields CDR1 LNHDA and CDR2 SQIVND (reference sequence). The V gene lost 8 bases and the J gene lost 1 base, with 5 bases spanning the gap. The CDR3 has 11 amino acids. This sample is part of a study of identical twins. Study-level points and caveats: Models predicted too little out-of-frame TCR alpha sharing in monozygotic twins. Twins shared beta out-of-frame sequences in excess, but this excess was weaker.

Template switching added a universal primer site; cDNA carried unique molecular identifiers. TCRdb called the 5' RACE reads again in MiXCR, with one record for every CDR3 protein. The profile shows about 520,000 distinct CDR3 sequences, around 20% of them singletons. This sample also belongs to another study, concerning T cells expressing NK-cell markers.

The rearrangement joins TRBV19 to TRBJ1-1; D gene ambiguous. Sequences were obtained from CD4+ T cells sorted from blood. The receptor comes from a woman aged 18-30 years in good health. CDR3 loop: CASRWNTEAFF. CDR3 DNA sequence: TGTGCCAGTCGGTGGAACACTGAAGCTTTCTTT.